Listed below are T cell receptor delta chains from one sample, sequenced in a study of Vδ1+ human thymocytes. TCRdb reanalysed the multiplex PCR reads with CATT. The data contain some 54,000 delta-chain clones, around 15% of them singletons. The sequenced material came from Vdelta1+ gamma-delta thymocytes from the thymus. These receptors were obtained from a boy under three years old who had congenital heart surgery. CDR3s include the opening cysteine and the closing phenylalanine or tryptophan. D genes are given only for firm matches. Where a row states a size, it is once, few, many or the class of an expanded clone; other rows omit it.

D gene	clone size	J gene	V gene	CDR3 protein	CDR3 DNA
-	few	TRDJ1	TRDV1	CALGIGPIGKLIF	TGTGCTCTTGGGATCGGTCCTATCGGTAAACTCATCTTT
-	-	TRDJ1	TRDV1	CALGERPHLPGEKTGDSVSTDKLIF	TGTGCTCTTGGGGAACGCCCACACCTTCCGGGAGAAAAGACTGGGGACTCGGTTTCCACCGATAAACTCATCTTT
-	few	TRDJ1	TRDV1	CALGAPLFIVLRNKLIF	TGTGCTCTTGGGGCTCCCCTCTTTATTGTACTACGGAATAAACTCATCTTT
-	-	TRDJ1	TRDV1	CALGEPSFTYPTNTDKLIF	TGTGCTCTTGGGGAACCATCCTTTACGTATCCTACGAACACCGATAAACTCATCTTT
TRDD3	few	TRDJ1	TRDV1	CALGELHWGIRENTDKLIF	TGTGCTCTTGGGGAACTGCACTGGGGGATACGTGAGAACACCGATAAACTCATCTTT
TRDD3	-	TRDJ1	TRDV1	CALGRSVKFGGSPRYTDKLIF	TGTGCTCTTGGGAGAAGTGTGAAATTTGGGGGATCTCCCAGGTACACCGATAAACTCATCTTT
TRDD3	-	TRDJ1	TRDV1	CALGEPWTYWGTADKLIF	TGTGCTCTTGGGGAGCCGTGGACCTACTGGGGGACCGCCGATAAACTCATCTTT
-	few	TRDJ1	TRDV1	CALGEYVPGVYTDKLIF	TGTGCTCTTGGGGAATACGTCCCGGGGGTTTACACCGATAAACTCATCTTT
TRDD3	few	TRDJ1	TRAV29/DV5	CAASEIGSPIDLGWGIRGKLIF	TGTGCAGCAAGCGAAATCGGTTCACCCATAGACTTGGGGTGGGGGATACGCGGGAAACTCATCTTT
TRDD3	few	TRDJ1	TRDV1	CALGLRTGGHTDKLIF	TGTGCTCTTGGGCTACGTACTGGGGGACACACCGATAAACTCATCTTT